These T cell receptor beta chains were read from a single sample in a study of cytomegalovirus exposure and HLA in healthy donors. Measured with immunoSEQ multiplex PCR; TCRdb has only the in-frame clones, and not every one. The repertoire holds under 200,000 clones, with about three quarters as singletons. The sequencing sample was made of PBMCs. The receptors were sampled from a man aged 35 to 55 in good health and CMV-seronegative. Each CDR3 is given with its conserved first and last residue. Fields, in order: V gene, clone size, J gene, D gene, CDR3 DNA, CDR3 protein. A D gene is named only where the DNA matches it firmly. The size entry is marked missing in some rows and otherwise reads once, few, many or a size class.

v_call: TRBV6-5
clone_size: .
j_call: TRBJ2-5
d_call: TRBD1
cdr3_nt: TGTGCCAGCAGTTACTCGACAGGGGGGAGGGAGACCCAGTACTTC
cdr3_aa: CASSYSTGGRETQYF

v_call: TRBV27
clone_size: .
j_call: TRBJ2-3
d_call: TRBD2
cdr3_nt: TGTGCCAGCAGTTTAAAAAGGGCTAGCGGGGGGGAGGGAGATACGCAGTATTTT
cdr3_aa: CASSLKRASGGEGDTQYF

v_call: TRBV7-2
clone_size: .
j_call: TRBJ1-1
d_call: .
cdr3_nt: TGTGCCAGCAGCTTAGGTTGGCCCAGGGACACTGAAGCTTTCTTT
cdr3_aa: CASSLGWPRDTEAFF

v_call: TRBV4-3
clone_size: .
j_call: TRBJ2-2
d_call: TRBD2
cdr3_nt: TGCGCCAGCAGCCGCCAAAGCGGGGGGAACACCGGGGAGCTGTTTTTT
cdr3_aa: CASSRQSGGNTGELFF

v_call: TRBV4-3
clone_size: .
j_call: TRBJ2-3
d_call: TRBD2
cdr3_nt: TGCGCCAGCAGCCACGGGACTAGCGGCACAGATACGCAGTATTTT
cdr3_aa: CASSHGTSGTDTQYF

v_call: TRBV25-1
clone_size: few
j_call: TRBJ2-3
d_call: TRBD2
cdr3_nt: TGTGCCAGCAGTGACGGGGGGATCTTAGATACGCAGTATTTT
cdr3_aa: CASSDGGILDTQYF

v_call: TRBV25-1
clone_size: few
j_call: TRBJ1-4
d_call: TRBD1
cdr3_nt: TGTGCCAGCAGTGTCTTCCGAGGGGGCGAAAAACTGTTTTTT
cdr3_aa: CASSVFRGGEKLFF

v_call: TRBV7-2
clone_size: once
j_call: TRBJ2-7
d_call: .
cdr3_nt: TGTGCCAGCAGCTTGGCGGGTGGAGGCGCCTCCTACGAGCAGTACTTC
cdr3_aa: CASSLAGGGASYEQYF

v_call: TRBV19
clone_size: .
j_call: TRBJ2-7
d_call: .
cdr3_nt: TGTGCCAGTAAAGACGTCTTAAGCGACGAGCAGTACTTC
cdr3_aa: CASKDVLSDEQYF

v_call: TRBV10-3
clone_size: .
j_call: TRBJ1-1
d_call: .
cdr3_nt: TGTGCCATCAGCTGGCAGGGATGGAACACTGAAGCTTTCTTT
cdr3_aa: CAISWQGWNTEAFF

v_call: TRBV6-1
clone_size: .
j_call: TRBJ1-1
d_call: .
cdr3_nt: TGTGCCAGCAGTGAAAAGGGAAGGAATAGGGGAGCTTTCTTT
cdr3_aa: CASSEKGRNRGAFF

v_call: TRBV15
clone_size: .
j_call: TRBJ2-7
d_call: TRBD1
cdr3_nt: TGTGCCACCAGCACCGGGACAGGGGGCTACGAGCAGTACTTC
cdr3_aa: CATSTGTGGYEQYF

v_call: TRBV7-2
clone_size: .
j_call: TRBJ2-7
d_call: .
cdr3_nt: TGTGCCAGCAGCTTAGGAGCGGGCATTACCTACGAGCAGTACTTC
cdr3_aa: CASSLGAGITYEQYF

v_call: TRBV5-8
clone_size: few
j_call: TRBJ2-1
d_call: TRBD1
cdr3_nt: TGTGCCAGCAGCTCATTCGGGACAGGCCGCTACAATGAGCAGTTCTTC
cdr3_aa: CASSSFGTGRYNEQFF

v_call: TRBV6-5
clone_size: .
j_call: TRBJ1-2
d_call: .
cdr3_nt: TGTGCCAGCACTAAGGGGTATGGCTACACCTTC
cdr3_aa: CASTKGYGYTF

v_call: TRBV18
clone_size: .
j_call: TRBJ2-3
d_call: TRBD2
cdr3_nt: TGTGCCAGCTCACCACCGAAGGAAAGCGGGAGGGATACGCAGTATTTT
cdr3_aa: CASSPPKESGRDTQYF